Each of the 8 T cell receptor beta chains below was sequenced from the same sample in a study of blood T cells in healthy people across ages. PCR was performed a second time for roughly 7 to 12 cycles using a sample-barcoded 5' primer and a J-beta primer mix. One entry per CDR3 protein, called by TCRdb with MiXCR from the 5' RACE reads. The data contain hundreds of thousands of distinct CDR3 sequences, about 48% of them singletons. Sequencing used blood. The receptors stem from a man older than 75 in good health.

The chain carries TRBV20-1 and TRBJ2-7, with 13 bases identical to TRBD2. V was clipped by 5 bases and J by 4 bases; unmatched bases: 8. The germline CDR1 and CDR2 sequences are DFQATT and SNEGSKA (reference sequence). This CDR3 contains 15 residues. In nucleotides, the CDR3 is TGCAGTGCTCCCCTACTAGCGGGAGGGCAGTACGAGCAGTACTTC. Amino acids: CSAPLLAGGQYEQYF.

The chain carries TRBV5-1 and TRBJ2-4; the D gene is possibly TRBD1 (6 bases). V gave up 0 bases and J gave up 2 bases, with 15 bases separating them. This CDR3 has 17 amino acids. The germline V gene has CDR1 SGHRS and CDR2 YFSETQ. The CDR3 DNA follows: TGCGCCAGCAGCTTGGGTGGGACACCGGGGACCAAAAACATTCAGTACTTC. It translates to CASSLGGTPGTKNIQYF.

V is TRBV20-1 and J is TRBJ2-7; 10 bases are a match to TRBD2. With V trimmed by 2 bases and J by 7 bases, 8 bases remained unmatched. CDR1 DFQATT and CDR2 SNEGSKA come from the germline V gene (reference sequence). This CDR3 contains 14 residues. The CDR3 nucleotides are TGCAGTGCTAGAAGACTAGCGGGTCAAAATGAGCAGTACTTC. Protein product: CSARRLAGQNEQYF.

The genes are TRBV6-1 and TRBJ2-3, with D maybe TRBD2 (5 bases). The length of the CDR3 is 15 residues. CDR1 and CDR2 (germline): MNHNS, SASEGT. Deletions cut 3 bases from V and 6 bases from J, with 16 bases between. The CDR3 nucleotides are TGTGCCAGCAGTGATGTCTGCCCGGGAACGGATACGCAGTATTTT. Translated, it gives CASSDVCPGTDTQYF.

The chain couples TRBV12-3 or TRBV12-4 to TRBJ2-7; D possibly matches TRBD1 or TRBD2 (5 bases each). The CDR3 contains 18 residues. V lost 2 bases and J 5 bases, leaving 25 bases between the germline ends. CDR3 nucleotide sequence: TGTGCCAGCAGTTTAATACCCTGGCTGGGACCCCCTTGGAACGAGCAGTACTTC. Translated: CASSLIPWLGPPWNEQYF.

The genes are TRBV20-1 and TRBJ2-7; no firm D call. This CDR3 contains 11 residues. CDR1 and CDR2 (germline): DFQATT, SNEGSKA (reference sequence). V was cut by 6 bases and J by 5 bases, with 11 bases left in between. In DNA, the CDR3 is TGCAGTGCAGTAAGCGCCGACGAGCAGTACTTC. The encoded protein is CSAVSADEQYF.

There are a few counts of this clonotype. The V and J genes are TRBV6-2 or TRBV6-3 and TRBJ2-1; D is perhaps TRBD2 (5 bases). The V and J ends lost 7 bases and 5 bases respectively, with 15 bases between them. The CDR3 runs to 14 residues. Germline V lookup: CDR1 MNHEY, CDR2 SVGEGT. CDR3 region: CASKGRLFHNEQFF. DNA for the CDR3: TGTGCCAGCAAAGGTCGACTATTTCACAATGAGCAGTTCTTC.

The J gene is TRBJ2-3, the V gene TRBV20-1; D call uncertain. The germline V gene encodes CDR1 DFQATT and CDR2 SNEGSKA (reference sequence). This CDR3 region has 11 residues. The V and J ends lost 2 bases and 3 bases respectively, with 3 bases between them. The CDR3 DNA is TGCAGTGCTAGACGGACAGATACGCAGTATTTT. Residues: CSARRTDTQYF.